This T cell receptor beta chain was recorded in a study of T cell responses to AZD1222 COVID-19 vaccine. About the study: Second-dose timings of about 4 or about 12 weeks were pooled.

The trim removed 6 bases at V and 9 bases at J, leaving 10 bases unmatched. Germline-derived CDR1 and CDR2 are ENHRY and SYGVKD. The CDR3 length is 15 residues. Profiled with immunoSEQ multiplex PCR; TCRdb holds only in-frame clones, not every one. This table has 96,000 or so clones, roughly nine tenths appearing once. General study findings and limits: Donors skewed white British and female; clonal diversity was possibly underestimated. Spike-specific TCR repertoires showed rising breadth and depth after two AZD1222 doses.

With respect to this clone: The antigen is not known.

The starting material was peripheral blood, obtained on day 0 of AZD1222 vaccination. The receptor was derived from an adult in good health. The chain carries TRBV10-3 and TRBJ2-1; 11 bases line up with TRBD2. The CDR3 nucleotides are TGTGCCATCAGGGTTAGCGGGAGGGCCAGAGGTGAGCAGTTCTTC. Protein: CAIRVSGRARGEQFF.